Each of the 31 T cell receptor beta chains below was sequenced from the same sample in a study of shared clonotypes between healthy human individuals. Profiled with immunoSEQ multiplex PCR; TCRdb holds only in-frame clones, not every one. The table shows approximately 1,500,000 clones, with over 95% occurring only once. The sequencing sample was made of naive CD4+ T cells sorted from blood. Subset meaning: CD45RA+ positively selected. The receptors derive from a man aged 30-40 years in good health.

CDR3: CASSPGTSFAGGANVLTF. In DNA form, the CDR3 reads TGTGCCAGCAGCCCCGGGACAAGCTTCGCTGGGGGGGCCAACGTCCTGACTTTC. The V call is TRBV7-6, the J call TRBJ2-6, with D possibly being TRBD1 (6 bases). The germline gives CDR1 SGHVS, CDR2 FNYEAQ. V lost 5 bases, J lost 4 bases, and 21 bases lay in between. This CDR3 contains 18 residues.

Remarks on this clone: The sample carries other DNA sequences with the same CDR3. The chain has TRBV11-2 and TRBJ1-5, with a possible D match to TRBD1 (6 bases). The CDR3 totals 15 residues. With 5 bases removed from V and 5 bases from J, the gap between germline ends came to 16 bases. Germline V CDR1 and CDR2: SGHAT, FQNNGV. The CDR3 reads CASSLGQGPYQPQHF. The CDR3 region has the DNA TGTGCCAGCAGCCTGGGGCAGGGGCCTTATCAGCCCCAGCATTTT. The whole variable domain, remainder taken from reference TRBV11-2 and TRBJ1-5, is EAGVAQSPRYKIIEKRQSVAFWCNPISGHATLYWYQQILGQGPKLLIQFQNNGVVDDSQLPKDRFSAERLKGVDSTLKIQPAKLEDSAVYLCASSLGQGPYQPQHFGDGTRLSIL.

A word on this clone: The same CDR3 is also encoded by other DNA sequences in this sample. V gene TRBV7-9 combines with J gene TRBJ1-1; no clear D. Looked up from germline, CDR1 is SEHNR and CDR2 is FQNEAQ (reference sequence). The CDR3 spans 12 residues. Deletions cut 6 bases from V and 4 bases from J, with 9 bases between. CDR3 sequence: CASSLSGTEAFF. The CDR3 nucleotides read TGTGCCAGCAGTCTGAGCGGCACTGAAGCTTTCTTT.

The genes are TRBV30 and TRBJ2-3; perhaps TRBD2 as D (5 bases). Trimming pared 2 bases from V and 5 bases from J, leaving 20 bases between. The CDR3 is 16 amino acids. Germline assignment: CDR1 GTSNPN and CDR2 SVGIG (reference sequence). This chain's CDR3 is CAWSIRRVGWIDTQYF. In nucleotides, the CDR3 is TGTGCCTGGAGTATTCGGCGGGTCGGGTGGATAGATACGCAGTATTTT.

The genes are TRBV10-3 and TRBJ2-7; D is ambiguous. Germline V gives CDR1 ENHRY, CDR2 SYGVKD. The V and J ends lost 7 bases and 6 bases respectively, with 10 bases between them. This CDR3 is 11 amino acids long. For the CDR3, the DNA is TGTGCCATCAAGTCCGGGCTCGAGCAGTACTTC. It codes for CAIKSGLEQYF.

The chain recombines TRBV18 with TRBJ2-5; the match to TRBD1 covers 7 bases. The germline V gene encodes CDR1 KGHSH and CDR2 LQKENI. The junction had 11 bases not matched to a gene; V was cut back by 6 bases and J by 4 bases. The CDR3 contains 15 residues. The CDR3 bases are TGTGCCAGCTCCACGGGTACAGGGGCTCGAGAGACCCAGTACTTC. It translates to CASSTGTGARETQYF. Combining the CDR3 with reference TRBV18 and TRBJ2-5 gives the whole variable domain NAGVMQNPRHLVRRRGQEARLRCSPMKGHSHVYWYRQLPEEGLKFMVYLQKENIIDESGMPKERFSAEFPKEGPSILRIQQVVRGDSAAYFCASSTGTGARETQYFGPGTRLLVL.

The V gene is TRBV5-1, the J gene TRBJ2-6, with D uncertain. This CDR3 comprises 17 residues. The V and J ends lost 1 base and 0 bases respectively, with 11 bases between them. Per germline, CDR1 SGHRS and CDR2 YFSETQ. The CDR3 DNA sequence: TGCGCCAGCAGCTTGTATCACGGAAGCTCTGGGGCCAACGTCCTGACTTTC. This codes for CASSLYHGSSGANVLTF.

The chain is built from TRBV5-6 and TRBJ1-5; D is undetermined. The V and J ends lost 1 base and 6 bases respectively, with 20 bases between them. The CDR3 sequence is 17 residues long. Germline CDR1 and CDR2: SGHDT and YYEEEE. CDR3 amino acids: CASSLFALDPVFQPQHF. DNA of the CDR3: TGTGCCAGCAGCTTGTTCGCCCTTGACCCGGTGTTTCAGCCCCAGCATTTT.

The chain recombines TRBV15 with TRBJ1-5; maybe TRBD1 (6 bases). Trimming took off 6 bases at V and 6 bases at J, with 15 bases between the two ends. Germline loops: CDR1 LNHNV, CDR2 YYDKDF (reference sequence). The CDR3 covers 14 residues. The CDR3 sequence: CATSLGGPAQPQHF. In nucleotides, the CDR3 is TGTGCCACCAGTTTGGGGGGCCCAGCTCAGCCCCAGCATTTT.

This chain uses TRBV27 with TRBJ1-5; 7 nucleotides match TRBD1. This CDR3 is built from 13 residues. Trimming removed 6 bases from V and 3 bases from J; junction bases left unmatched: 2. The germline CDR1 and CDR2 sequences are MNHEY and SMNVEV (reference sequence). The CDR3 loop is CASRQGYNQPQHF. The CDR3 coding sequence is TGTGCCAGCAGACAGGGGTACAATCAGCCCCAGCATTTT.

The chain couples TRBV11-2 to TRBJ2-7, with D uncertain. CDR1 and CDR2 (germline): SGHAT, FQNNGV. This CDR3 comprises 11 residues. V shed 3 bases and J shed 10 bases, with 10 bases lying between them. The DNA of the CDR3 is TGTGCCAGCAGCTTTGGCCCTAGTCAGTACTTC. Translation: CASSFGPSQYF.

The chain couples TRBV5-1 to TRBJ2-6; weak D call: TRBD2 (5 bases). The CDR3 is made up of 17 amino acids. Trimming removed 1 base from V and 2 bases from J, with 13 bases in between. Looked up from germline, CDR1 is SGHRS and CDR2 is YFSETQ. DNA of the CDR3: TGCGCCAGCAGCTTGAACGCCCAGAGGGCTGGGGCCAACGTCCTGACTTTC. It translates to CASSLNAQRAGANVLTF.

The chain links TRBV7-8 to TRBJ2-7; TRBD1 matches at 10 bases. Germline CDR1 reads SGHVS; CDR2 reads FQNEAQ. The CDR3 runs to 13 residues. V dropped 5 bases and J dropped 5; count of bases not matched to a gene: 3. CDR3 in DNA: TGTGCCAGCAGCACAGACAGGGGGCACGAGCAGTACTTC. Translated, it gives CASSTDRGHEQYF.

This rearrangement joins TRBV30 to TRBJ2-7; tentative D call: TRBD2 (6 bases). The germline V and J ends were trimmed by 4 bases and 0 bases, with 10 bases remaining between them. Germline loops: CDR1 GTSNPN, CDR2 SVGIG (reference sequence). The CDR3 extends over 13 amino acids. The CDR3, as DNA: TGTGCCTGGACACTAGCCAGCTCCTACGAGCAGTACTTC. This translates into CAWTLASSYEQYF.

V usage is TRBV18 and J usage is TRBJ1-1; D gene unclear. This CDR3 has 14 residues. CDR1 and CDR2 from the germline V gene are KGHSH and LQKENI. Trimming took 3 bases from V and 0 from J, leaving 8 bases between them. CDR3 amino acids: CASSPSQLNTEAFF. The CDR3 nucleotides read TGTGCCAGCTCACCGAGTCAGCTGAACACTGAAGCTTTCTTT.

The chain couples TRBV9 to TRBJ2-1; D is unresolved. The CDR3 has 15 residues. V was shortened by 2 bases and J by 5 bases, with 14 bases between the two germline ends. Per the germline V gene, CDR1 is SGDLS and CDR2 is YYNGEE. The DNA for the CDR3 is TGTGCCAGCAGCGTGGGGTGGGCCCTACACAATGAGCAGTTCTTC. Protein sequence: CASSVGWALHNEQFF.

CDR3 DNA: TGCGCCAGCAGGTACCTAGCGGGCGTTTACTACGAGCAGTACTTC. It specifies CASRYLAGVYYEQYF. V is TRBV4-1 and J is TRBJ2-7, with 8 bases lining up with TRBD2. CDR1 is MGHRA, CDR2 YSYEKL, per germline. The CDR3 totals 15 residues. V was pared by 6 bases and J by 3 bases, with 10 bases of the junction left unmatched.

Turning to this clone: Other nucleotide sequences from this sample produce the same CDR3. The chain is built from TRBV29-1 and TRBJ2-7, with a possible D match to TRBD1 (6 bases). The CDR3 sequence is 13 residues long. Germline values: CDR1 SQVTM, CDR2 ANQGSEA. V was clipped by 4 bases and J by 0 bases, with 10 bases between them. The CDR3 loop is CSVVRGGSYEQYF. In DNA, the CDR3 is TGCAGCGTTGTCAGGGGTGGCTCCTACGAGCAGTACTTC.

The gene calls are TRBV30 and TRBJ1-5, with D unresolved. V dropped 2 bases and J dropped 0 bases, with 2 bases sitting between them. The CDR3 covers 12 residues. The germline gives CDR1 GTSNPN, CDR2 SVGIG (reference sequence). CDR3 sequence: CAWSFSNQPQHF. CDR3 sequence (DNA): TGTGCCTGGAGTTTTAGCAATCAGCCCCAGCATTTT.

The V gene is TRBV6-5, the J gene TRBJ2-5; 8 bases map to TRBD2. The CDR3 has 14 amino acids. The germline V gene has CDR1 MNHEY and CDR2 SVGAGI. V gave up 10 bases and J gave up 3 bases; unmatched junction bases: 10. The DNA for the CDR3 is TGTGCCACACAAGCGGGAGTCCGGGAAGAGACCCAGTACTTC. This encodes CATQAGVREETQYF.

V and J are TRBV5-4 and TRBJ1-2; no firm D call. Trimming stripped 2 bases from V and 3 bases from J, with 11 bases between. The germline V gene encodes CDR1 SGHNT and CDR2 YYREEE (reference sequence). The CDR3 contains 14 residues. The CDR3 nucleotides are TGTGCCAGCAGCTTATTTTCCAATCACTATGGCTACACCTTC. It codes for CASSLFSNHYGYTF.

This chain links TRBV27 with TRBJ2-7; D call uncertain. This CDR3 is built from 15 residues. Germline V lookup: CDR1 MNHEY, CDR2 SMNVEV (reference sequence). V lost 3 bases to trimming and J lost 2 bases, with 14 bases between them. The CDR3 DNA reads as TGTGCCAGCAGTTTCTATCCGAGACGGACCTACGAGCAGTACTTC. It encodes CASSFYPRRTYEQYF.

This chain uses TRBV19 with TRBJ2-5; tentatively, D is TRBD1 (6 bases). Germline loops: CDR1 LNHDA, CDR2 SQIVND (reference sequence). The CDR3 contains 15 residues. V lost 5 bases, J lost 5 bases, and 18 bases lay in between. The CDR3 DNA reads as TGTGCCAGTAGTCCTCGGTTGGGGGCCAGGGAGACCCAGTACTTC. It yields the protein CASSPRLGARETQYF.

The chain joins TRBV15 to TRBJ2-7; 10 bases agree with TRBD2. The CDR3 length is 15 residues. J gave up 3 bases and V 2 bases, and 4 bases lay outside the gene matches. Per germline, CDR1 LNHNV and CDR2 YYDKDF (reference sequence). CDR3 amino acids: CATSRLSGRGYEQYF. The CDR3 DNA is TGTGCCACCAGCAGATTGAGCGGGAGGGGCTACGAGCAGTACTTC.

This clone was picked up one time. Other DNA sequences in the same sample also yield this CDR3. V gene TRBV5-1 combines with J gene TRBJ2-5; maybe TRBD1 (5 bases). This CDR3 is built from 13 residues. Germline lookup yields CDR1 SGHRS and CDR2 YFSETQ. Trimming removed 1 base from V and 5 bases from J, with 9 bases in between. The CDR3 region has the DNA TGCGCCAGCAGCTTGACAGGATGGGAGACCCAGTACTTC. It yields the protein CASSLTGWETQYF. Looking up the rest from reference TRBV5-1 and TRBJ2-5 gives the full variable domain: KAGVTQTPRYLIKTRGQQVTLSCSPISGHRSVSWYQQTPGQGLQFLFEYFSETQRNKGNFPGRFSGRQFSNSRSEMNVSTLELGDSALYLCASSLTGWETQYFGPGTRLLVL.

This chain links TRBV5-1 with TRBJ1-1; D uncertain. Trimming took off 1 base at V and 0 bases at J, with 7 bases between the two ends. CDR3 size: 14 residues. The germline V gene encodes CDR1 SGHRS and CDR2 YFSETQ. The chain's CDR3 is CASSLTFLNTEAFF. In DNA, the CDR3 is TGCGCCAGCAGCTTGACCTTTTTGAACACTGAAGCTTTCTTT.

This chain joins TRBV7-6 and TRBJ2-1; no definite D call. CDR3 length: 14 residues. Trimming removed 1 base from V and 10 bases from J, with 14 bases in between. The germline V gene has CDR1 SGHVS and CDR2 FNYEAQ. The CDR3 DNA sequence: TGTGCCAGCAGCTTAGTTTTCCCGGGTCGGGAGCAGTTCTTC. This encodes CASSLVFPGREQFF.

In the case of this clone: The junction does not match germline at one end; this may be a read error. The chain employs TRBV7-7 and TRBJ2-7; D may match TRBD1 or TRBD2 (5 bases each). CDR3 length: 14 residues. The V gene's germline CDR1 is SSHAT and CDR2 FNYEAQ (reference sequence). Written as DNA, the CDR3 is TGTGCTAGCAGCCCATCAGGGAGATCCTACGAGCAGTACTTC. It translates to CASSPSGRSYEQYF.

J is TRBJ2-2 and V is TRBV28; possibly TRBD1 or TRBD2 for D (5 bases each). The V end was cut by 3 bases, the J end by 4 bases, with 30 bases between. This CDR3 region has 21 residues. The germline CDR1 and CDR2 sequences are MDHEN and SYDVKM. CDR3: CASSFAHSAWGRSGRTGELFF. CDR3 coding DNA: TGTGCCAGCAGTTTTGCCCACTCGGCCTGGGGACGTAGTGGTCGCACCGGGGAGCTGTTTTTT. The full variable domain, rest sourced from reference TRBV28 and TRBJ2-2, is DVKVTQSSRYLVKRTGEKVFLECVQDMDHENMFWYRQDPGLGLRLIYFSYDVKMKEKGDIPEGYSVSREKKERFSLILESASTNQTSMYLCASSFAHSAWGRSGRTGELFFGEGSRLTVL.

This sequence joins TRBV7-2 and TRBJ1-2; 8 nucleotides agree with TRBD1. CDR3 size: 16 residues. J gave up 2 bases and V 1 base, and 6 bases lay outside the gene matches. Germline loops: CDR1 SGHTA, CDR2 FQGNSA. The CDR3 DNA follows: TGTGCCAGCAGCTTAGATCCGGGACAGGCCAACTATGGCTACACCTTC. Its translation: CASSLDPGQANYGYTF.

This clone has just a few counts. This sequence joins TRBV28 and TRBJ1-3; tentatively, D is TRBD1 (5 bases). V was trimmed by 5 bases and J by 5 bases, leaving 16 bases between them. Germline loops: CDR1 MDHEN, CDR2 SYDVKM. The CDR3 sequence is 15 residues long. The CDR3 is CASSPPRGTRNTIYF. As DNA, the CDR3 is TGTGCCAGCAGTCCACCCCGCGGGACGAGAAACACCATATATTTT. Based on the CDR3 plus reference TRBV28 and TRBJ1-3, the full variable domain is DVKVTQSSRYLVKRTGEKVFLECVQDMDHENMFWYRQDPGLGLRLIYFSYDVKMKEKGDIPEGYSVSREKKERFSLILESASTNQTSMYLCASSPPRGTRNTIYFGEGSWLTVV.